These 13 T cell receptor beta chains share one sample of origin, sequenced in a study of graft-versus-host responses after intestinal transplantation. This table comes from immunoSEQ multiplex PCR, and its TCRdb copy is limited to in-frame clones, with some not included. The repertoire includes around 100,000 clones, roughly 87% of them detected once, and 0.95% sits in the top ten. Antigen specificity for these receptors is unknown. Source: unstimulated CD4+ T cells sorted from spleen or lymph node cells, taken before transplant. These receptors came from a human donor who was the organ donor for an intestinal transplant.

J is TRBJ2-2 and V is TRBV6-1; D possibly corresponds to TRBD1 (6 bases). V was clipped by 6 bases and J by 5 bases, with 13 bases between them. This CDR3 spans 14 amino acids. The germline V gene has CDR1 MNHNS and CDR2 SASEGT. CDR3: CASRGGPRTGELFF. The CDR3 DNA is TGTGCCAGCAGAGGGGGACCGCGGACCGGGGAGCTGTTTTTT.

The chain couples TRBV7-9 to TRBJ2-5; 7 nucleotides line up with TRBD1. Judging by the DNA end, TRBJ2-7 fits better; the J call may be wrong. Germline values: CDR1 SEHNR, CDR2 FQNEAQ (reference sequence). The CDR3 has 14 amino acids. The CDR3 is CASSLLDRRDEQYF. The CDR3 DNA follows: TGTGCCAGCAGCTTATTGGACAGGAGAGACGAGCAGTACTTC.

The gene calls are TRBV6-1 and TRBJ2-3; D is possibly TRBD2 (5 bases). The CDR3 totals 14 residues. Between the trimmed V and J ends, which lost 7 bases and 2 bases, there was a span of 13 bases. The germline CDR1 and CDR2 sequences are MNHNS and SASEGT. The CDR3 sequence: CASTAGLHTDTQYF. The CDR3, as DNA: TGTGCCAGCACGGCAGGACTCCACACAGATACGCAGTATTTT.

The chain recombines TRBV7-9 with TRBJ2-5; D is unclear. CDR3 length: 11 amino acids. Trimming took 0 bases from V and 5 from J, leaving 1 base between them. The V gene's germline CDR1 is SEHNR and CDR2 FQNEAQ (reference sequence). The CDR3 nucleotides are TGTGCCAGCAGCTTAGCGGAGACCCAGTACTTC. It encodes CASSLAETQYF.

The rearrangement joins TRBV5-8 to TRBJ1-1; no definite D call. This CDR3 has 16 amino acids. Germline CDR1 is SGHTS and CDR2 is YDEGEE. The V and J ends lost 1 base and 0 bases respectively, with 13 bases between them. Here the CDR3 DNA reads TGTGCCAGCAGCTTGAATTGGTTATGGATGAACACTGAAGCTTTCTTT. It is translated as CASSLNWLWMNTEAFF.

The chain recombines TRBV19 with TRBJ1-1, with unresolved D. The germline CDR1 and CDR2 sequences are LNHDA and SQIVND (reference sequence). V was clipped by 4 bases and J by 1 base, with 7 bases between them. The CDR3 loop spans 13 amino acids. CDR3 coding DNA: TGTGCCAGTAGTACCGGACCGAACACTGAAGCTTTCTTT. Its translation is CASSTGPNTEAFF.

This chain uses TRBV6-4 with TRBJ2-3; 8 bases agree with TRBD2. This CDR3 region has 18 residues. Germline-derived CDR1 and CDR2 are MRHNA and SNTAGT. The trim removed 2 bases at V and 3 bases at J, leaving 13 bases unmatched. CDR3 loop: CASSDVPLSSGGTDTQYF. In DNA form, the CDR3 reads TGTGCCAGCAGTGACGTCCCTCTGAGCAGCGGGGGTACAGATACGCAGTATTTT.

V is TRBV7-9 and J is TRBJ1-1, with D possibly matching TRBD1 (6 bases). Germline CDR1 is SEHNR and CDR2 is FQNEAQ (reference sequence). The CDR3 totals 12 residues. Trimming left V 0 bases short and J 10 bases short, with 9 bases between. In DNA form, the CDR3 reads TGTGCCAGCAGCTTAGCGTTCAGGGGAGCTTTCTTT. Protein: CASSLAFRGAFF.

The J gene is TRBJ1-2, the V gene TRBV11-2, with no clear D. Deletions cut 6 bases from V and 3 bases from J, with 14 bases between. The germline CDR1 and CDR2 sequences are SGHAT and FQNNGV. CDR3 length: 14 residues. CDR3 in DNA: TGTGCCAGCAGAAGTCTAGGTTTGGACTATGGCTACACCTTC. This translates into CASRSLGLDYGYTF.

This clone was detected once. The chain uses TRBV6-5 and TRBJ1-1; no clear D gene. This CDR3 has 15 amino acids. Germline V gene data show CDR1 as MNHEY and CDR2 as SVGAGI. V was pared by 0 bases and J by 4 bases, with 12 bases between. This CDR3 is CASSYSGSVGTEAFF. In nucleotides, the CDR3 is TGTGCCAGCAGTTACTCAGGGTCGGTCGGCACTGAAGCTTTCTTT.

This clone was detected only once. The chain carries TRBV5-6 and TRBJ1-1, with D unresolved. Deletions cut 6 bases from V and 1 base from J, with 13 bases between. The CDR3 extends over 14 amino acids. Germline CDR1 is SGHDT and CDR2 is YYEEEE. CDR3 sequence: CASTSIQRNTEAFF. For the CDR3, the DNA is TGTGCCAGCACGTCCATACAGAGGAACACTGAAGCTTTCTTT.

This clone occurred a few times. The same CDR3 is also encoded by other DNA sequences in this sample. The chain employs TRBV19 and TRBJ1-1; tentative D call: TRBD1 (5 bases). V gave up 5 bases and J gave up 0 bases, with 7 bases separating them. The germline gives CDR1 LNHDA, CDR2 SQIVND (reference sequence). The CDR3 is 13 residues long. DNA for the CDR3: TGTGCCAGTAGTGCGGGGGTGAACACTGAAGCTTTCTTT. Its protein is CASSAGVNTEAFF.

The rearrangement uses TRBV5-1 and TRBJ2-7; tentatively, D is TRBD1 (6 bases). CDR3 length equals 15 residues. CDR1 and CDR2 (germline): SGHRS, YFSETQ. Between the trimmed V and J ends, which lost 0 bases and 3 bases, there was a span of 13 bases. CDR3 bases: TGCGCCAGCAGCTTGGGCTCCGGGACAAACTACGAGCAGTACTTC. Residues: CASSLGSGTNYEQYF.